The 9 T cell receptor beta chains reported below all come from one sample, sequenced in a study of blood T cell repertoires in COVID-19. TCRdb keeps only in-frame clones here, not all; method: immunoSEQ multiplex PCR. The repertoire holds roughly 150,000 clones, with roughly 87% as singletons. Sequenced material: peripheral blood. The receptors were sampled from a human donor in a cohort sampled during active COVID-19.

The CDR3 DNA reads as TGTGCCACCAGTGACCGGGACAGGGCCGGCGAGCAGTACTTC. This sequence encodes CATSDRDRAGEQYF. This chain uses TRBV24-1 with TRBJ2-7; 9 bases map to TRBD1. Losses at the gene ends were 4 bases for V and 6 bases for J; bases not matched to a gene: 6. Germline V gene sequence: CDR1 KGHDR, CDR2 SFDVKD. This CDR3 has 14 amino acids.

The V gene is TRBV4-1, the J gene TRBJ2-1, with D tentatively TRBD2 (6 bases). Trimming stripped 2 bases from V and 4 bases from J, with 9 bases between. Germline V lookup: CDR1 MGHRA, CDR2 YSYEKL. The CDR3 covers 14 residues. The CDR3 loop is CASSQIAGYNEQFF. The CDR3 bases are TGCGCCAGCAGCCAAATTGCGGGGTACAATGAGCAGTTCTTC.

The chain is built from TRBV18 and TRBJ1-6, with a possible D match to TRBD1 (5 bases). Germline CDR1 is KGHSH and CDR2 is LQKENI. This CDR3 comprises 12 residues. V lost 4 bases to trimming and J lost 7 bases, with 5 bases between them. The CDR3 here is CASSRQNSPLHF. CDR3 nucleotides: TGTGCCAGCTCACGACAGAATTCACCCCTCCACTTT. Together with reference TRBV18 and TRBJ1-6, the CDR3 gives the full variable domain: NAGVMQNPRHLVRRRGQEARLRCSPMKGHSHVYWYRQLPEEGLKFMVYLQKENIIDESGMPKERFSAEFPKEGPSILRIQQVVRGDSAAYFCASSRQNSPLHFGNGTRLTVT.

V is TRBV6-6 and J is TRBJ1-2; D is undetermined. The CDR3 runs to 14 residues. Germline CDR1 reads MNHNY; CDR2 reads SVGAGI (reference sequence). Trimming took 10 bases from V and 0 from J, leaving 15 bases between them. The CDR3 DNA sequence: TGTGCCACGACGGGATATACGACTAACTATGGCTACACCTTC. This encodes CATTGYTTNYGYTF.

The chain employs TRBV7-9 and TRBJ2-2, with D uncertain. The CDR3 totals 15 residues. With 6 bases removed from V and 1 base from J, the gap between germline ends came to 12 bases. Germline V gene sequence: CDR1 SEHNR, CDR2 FQNEAQ (reference sequence). The CDR3, as DNA: TGTGCCAGCAGGGGTCTCGGCGGGAACACCGGGGAGCTGTTTTTT. Translation gives CASRGLGGNTGELFF.

The CDR3 DNA follows: TGTGCCAGCAGCGCAGCAGGGGGCATGCTAATAGGAGGCTACACCTTC. Protein: CASSAAGGMLIGGYTF. The genes are TRBV28 and TRBJ1-2, with 8 bases lining up with TRBD1. The CDR3 totals 16 residues. After removal of 6 bases from V and 8 bases from J, the junction contained 17 bases not matched to a gene. The V gene's germline CDR1 is MDHEN and CDR2 SYDVKM.

The chain uses TRBV7-9 and TRBJ2-7, with D possibly being TRBD1 (6 bases). Germline CDR1 and CDR2: SEHNR and FQNEAQ (reference sequence). V lost 5 bases and J lost 1, with 9 bases in between. The CDR3 runs to 13 residues. CDR3: CASSARGSYEQYF. CDR3 sequence (DNA): TGTGCCAGCAGCGCCAGGGGTTCCTACGAGCAGTACTTC.

The rearrangement links TRBV9 to TRBJ2-2; TRBD2 aligns across 11 bases. J lost 1 base, V lost 4 bases, and 9 bases had no gene match. Germline V gene data show CDR1 as SGDLS and CDR2 as YYNGEE. This CDR3 is built from 18 residues. CDR3 region: CASSSPPGLAGNTGELFF. CDR3 coding DNA: TGTGCCAGCAGCTCCCCCCCCGGACTAGCGGGGAACACCGGGGAGCTGTTTTTT.

The chain recombines TRBV6-6 with TRBJ2-7; maybe TRBD2 (5 bases). V shed 8 bases and J shed 0 bases, with 5 bases lying between them. CDR1 is MNHNY and CDR2 is SVGAGI in the germline V gene (reference sequence). This CDR3 has 11 residues. The CDR3 loop reads CASRGSYEQYF. DNA for the CDR3: TGTGCCAGCCGGGGCTCCTACGAGCAGTACTTC.